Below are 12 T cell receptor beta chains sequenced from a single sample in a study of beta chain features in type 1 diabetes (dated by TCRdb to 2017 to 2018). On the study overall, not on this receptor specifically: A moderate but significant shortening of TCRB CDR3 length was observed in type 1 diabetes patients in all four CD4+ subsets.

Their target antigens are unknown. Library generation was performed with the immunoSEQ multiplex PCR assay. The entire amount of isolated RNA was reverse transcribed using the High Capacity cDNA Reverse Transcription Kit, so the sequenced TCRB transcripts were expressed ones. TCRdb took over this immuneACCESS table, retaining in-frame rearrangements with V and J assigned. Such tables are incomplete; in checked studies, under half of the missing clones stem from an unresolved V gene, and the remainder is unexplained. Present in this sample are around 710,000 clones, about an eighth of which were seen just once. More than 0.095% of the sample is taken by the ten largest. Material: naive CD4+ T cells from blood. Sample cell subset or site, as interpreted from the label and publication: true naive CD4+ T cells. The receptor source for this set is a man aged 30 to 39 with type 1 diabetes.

The CDR3 nucleotides read TGTGCCATCAGGGACCCATCGGATGAAAAACTGTTTTTT. It is translated as CAIRDPSDEKLFF. V gene TRBV10-3 combines with J gene TRBJ1-4; D gene unclear. Trimming took off 6 bases at V and 6 bases at J, with 11 bases between the two ends. Germline V gives CDR1 ENHRY, CDR2 SYGVKD. The CDR3 length is 13 residues.

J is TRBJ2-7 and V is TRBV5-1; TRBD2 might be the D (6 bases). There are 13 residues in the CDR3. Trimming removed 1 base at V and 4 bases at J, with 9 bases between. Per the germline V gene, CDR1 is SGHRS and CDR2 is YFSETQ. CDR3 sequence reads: CASSLIGGYEQYF. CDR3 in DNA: TGCGCCAGCAGCTTGATCGGGGGTTACGAGCAGTACTTC.

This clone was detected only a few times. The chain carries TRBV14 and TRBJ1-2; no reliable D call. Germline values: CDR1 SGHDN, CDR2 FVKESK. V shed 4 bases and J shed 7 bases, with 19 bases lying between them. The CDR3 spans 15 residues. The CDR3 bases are TGTGCCAGCAGCCTCCTCGAGAGGCTGGGAGGTGGCTACACCTTC. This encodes CASSLLERLGGGYTF.

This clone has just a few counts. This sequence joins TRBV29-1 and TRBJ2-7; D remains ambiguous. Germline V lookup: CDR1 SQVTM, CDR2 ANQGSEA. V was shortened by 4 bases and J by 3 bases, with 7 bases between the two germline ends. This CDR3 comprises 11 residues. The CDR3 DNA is TGCAGCGTTGTCGGCGGCTACGAGCAGTACTTC. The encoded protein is CSVVGGYEQYF.

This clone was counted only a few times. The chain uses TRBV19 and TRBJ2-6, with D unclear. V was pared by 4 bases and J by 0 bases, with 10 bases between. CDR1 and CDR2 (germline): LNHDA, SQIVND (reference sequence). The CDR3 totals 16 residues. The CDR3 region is CASSRTESSGANVLTF. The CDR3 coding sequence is TGTGCCAGTAGTAGGACGGAAAGCTCTGGGGCCAACGTCCTGACTTTC.

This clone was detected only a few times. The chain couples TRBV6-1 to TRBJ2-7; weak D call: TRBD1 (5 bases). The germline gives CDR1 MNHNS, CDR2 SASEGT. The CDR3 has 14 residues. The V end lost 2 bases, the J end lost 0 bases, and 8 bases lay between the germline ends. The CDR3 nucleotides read TGTGCCAGCAGTGAACAGGGAAGCTCCTACGAGCAGTACTTC. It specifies CASSEQGSSYEQYF.

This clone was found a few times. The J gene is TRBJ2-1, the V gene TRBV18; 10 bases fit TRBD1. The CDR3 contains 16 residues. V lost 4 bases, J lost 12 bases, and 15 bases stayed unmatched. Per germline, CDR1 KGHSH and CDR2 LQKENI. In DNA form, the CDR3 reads TGTGCCAGCTCACTCCCCGGGACAGGGGTTAGCTTAGCGCAGTTCTTC. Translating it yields CASSLPGTGVSLAQFF.

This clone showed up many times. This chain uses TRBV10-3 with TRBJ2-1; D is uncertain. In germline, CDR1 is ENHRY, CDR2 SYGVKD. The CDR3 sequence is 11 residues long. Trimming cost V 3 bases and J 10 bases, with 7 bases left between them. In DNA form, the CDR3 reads TGTGCCATCAGTGAACTGCGGGAGCAGTTCTTC. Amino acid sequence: CAISELREQFF.

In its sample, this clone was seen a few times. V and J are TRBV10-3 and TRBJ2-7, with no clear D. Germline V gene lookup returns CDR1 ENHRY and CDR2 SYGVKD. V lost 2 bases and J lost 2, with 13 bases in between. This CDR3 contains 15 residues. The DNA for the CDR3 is TGTGCCATCAGTGAGCTCGGTCCGAGCGCCTACGAGCAGTACTTC. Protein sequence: CAISELGPSAYEQYF.

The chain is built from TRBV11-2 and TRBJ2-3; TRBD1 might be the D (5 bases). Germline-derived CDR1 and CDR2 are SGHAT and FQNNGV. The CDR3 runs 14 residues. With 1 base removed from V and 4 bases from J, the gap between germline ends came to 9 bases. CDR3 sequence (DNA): TGTGCCAGCAGCTTAGCAGGGCCCCCAGATACGCAGTATTTT. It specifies CASSLAGPPDTQYF.

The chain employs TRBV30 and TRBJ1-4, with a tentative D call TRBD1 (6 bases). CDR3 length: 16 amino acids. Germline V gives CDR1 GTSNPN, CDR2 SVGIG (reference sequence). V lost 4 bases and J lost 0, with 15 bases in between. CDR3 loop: CAWTPQGSPTNEKLFF. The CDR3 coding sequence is TGTGCCTGGACCCCCCAGGGGTCTCCAACTAATGAAAAACTGTTTTTT.

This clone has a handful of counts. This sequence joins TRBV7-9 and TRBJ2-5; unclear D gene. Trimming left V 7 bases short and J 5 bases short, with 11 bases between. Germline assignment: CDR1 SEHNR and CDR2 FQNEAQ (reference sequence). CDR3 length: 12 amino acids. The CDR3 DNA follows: TGTGCCAGCACCCCCTTCGAGGAGACCCAGTACTTC. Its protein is CASTPFEETQYF.